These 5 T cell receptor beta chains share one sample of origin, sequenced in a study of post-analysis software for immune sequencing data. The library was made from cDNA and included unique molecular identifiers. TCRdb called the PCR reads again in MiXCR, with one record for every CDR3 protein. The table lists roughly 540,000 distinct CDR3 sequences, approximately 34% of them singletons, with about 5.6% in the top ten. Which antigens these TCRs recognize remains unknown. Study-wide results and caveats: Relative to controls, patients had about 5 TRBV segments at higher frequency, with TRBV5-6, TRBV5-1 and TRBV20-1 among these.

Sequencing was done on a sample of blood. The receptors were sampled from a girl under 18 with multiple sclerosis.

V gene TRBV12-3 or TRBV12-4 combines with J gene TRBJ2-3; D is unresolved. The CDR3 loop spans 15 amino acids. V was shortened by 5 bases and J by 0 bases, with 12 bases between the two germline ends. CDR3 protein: CASSLDVPSTDTQYF. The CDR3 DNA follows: TGTGCCAGCAGTCTTGACGTCCCGAGCACAGATACGCAGTATTTT.

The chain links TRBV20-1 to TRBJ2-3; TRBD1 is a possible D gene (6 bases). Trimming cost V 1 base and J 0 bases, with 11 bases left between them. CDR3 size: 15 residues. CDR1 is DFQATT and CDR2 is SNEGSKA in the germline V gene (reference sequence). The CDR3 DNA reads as TGCAGTGCTAGAGTCCCAGGGGCCAGCACAGATACGCAGTATTTT. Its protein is CSARVPGASTDTQYF.

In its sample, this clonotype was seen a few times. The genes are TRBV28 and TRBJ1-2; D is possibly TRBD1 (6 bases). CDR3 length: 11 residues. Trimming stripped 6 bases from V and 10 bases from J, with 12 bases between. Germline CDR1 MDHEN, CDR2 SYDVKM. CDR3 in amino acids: CASSGGRAYTF. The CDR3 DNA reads TGTGCCAGCAGCGGGGGGCGCGCCTACACCTTC.

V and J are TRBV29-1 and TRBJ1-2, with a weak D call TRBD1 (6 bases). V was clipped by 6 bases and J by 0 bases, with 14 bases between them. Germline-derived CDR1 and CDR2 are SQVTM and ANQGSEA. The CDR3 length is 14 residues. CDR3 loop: CSVFRGGTNYGYTF. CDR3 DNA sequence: TGCAGCGTCTTTAGGGGGGGGACTAACTATGGCTACACCTTC.

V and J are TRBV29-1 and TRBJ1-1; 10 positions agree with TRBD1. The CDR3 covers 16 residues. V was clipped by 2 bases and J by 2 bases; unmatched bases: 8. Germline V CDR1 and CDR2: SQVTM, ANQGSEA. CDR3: CSVESGQGIFNTEAFF. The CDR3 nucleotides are TGCAGCGTTGAATCGGGACAGGGGATTTTTAACACTGAAGCTTTCTTT.